Shown below are 12 T cell receptor beta chains from a single sample sequenced in a study of molecular identifiers for immune sequencing clone quantification. TCRdb re-analysed the PCR reads in MiXCR, keeping a single row per CDR3 protein. Among just under 650,000 distinct CDR3 sequences, roughly 21% were seen once, and the ten largest hold 0.85%. Material for sequencing was naive CD8+ T cells from blood, with Jurkat cell RNA spiked in. Sample subset: FACS-sorted CD8+CD4-CCR7+CD45RA+ naive T cells. The source of these receptors is a human donor in good health. Some libraries in this study had Jurkat cell RNA spiked in.

Of note for this clonotype: Given a much more abundant clone one base away, this may be a read error. This rearrangement joins TRBV7-9 to TRBJ2-5; TRBD1 aligns across 7 bases. The germline V gene has CDR1 SEHNR and CDR2 FQNEAQ (reference sequence). The CDR3 runs to 15 residues. The CDR3 sequence is CANSSLGTGVETQYF. CDR3 DNA sequence: TGTGCCAACAGCTCCCTGGGCACAGGGGTGGAGACCCAGTACTTC.

This clonotype was found many times. V gene TRBV7-9 combines with J gene TRBJ2-5; TRBD2 might be the D (7 bases). Germline V lookup: CDR1 SEHNR, CDR2 FQNEAQ (reference sequence). The V and J ends lost 4 bases and 5 bases respectively, with 17 bases between them. The CDR3 runs to 15 residues. CDR3 DNA: TGTGCCAGCAGCTCTAGGGGGGGTCTTTCTGAGACCCAGTACTTC. This sequence encodes CASSSRGGLSETQYF.

This clonotype has a handful of counts. The chain joins TRBV10-3 to TRBJ2-3; 12 nucleotides match TRBD2. Germline V CDR1 and CDR2: ENHRY, SYGVKD. This CDR3 has 15 amino acids. V gave up 4 bases and J gave up 2 bases; unmatched junction bases: 1. CDR3 coding DNA: TGTGCCATCAGTGGGACTAGCGGGGTCACAGATACGCAGTATTTT. Translated: CAISGTSGVTDTQYF.

A word on this clonotype: A read error may explain this, as a much larger clone is one base away. CDR3 protein: CASSRTYGPCEQYF. The CDR3 region has the DNA TGTGCCAGCAGCAGGACGTACGGTCCCTGCGAGCAGTACTTC. This chain connects TRBV2 to TRBJ2-7; D is undetermined. Germline CDR1 SNHLY, CDR2 FYNNEI. CDR3 length: 14 residues. The V and J ends lost 6 bases and 6 bases respectively, with 18 bases between them.

Ten or more counts support this clonotype. The gene calls are TRBV7-6 and TRBJ1-1, with D maybe TRBD1 (5 bases). Germline loops: CDR1 SGHVS, CDR2 FNYEAQ. V lost 5 bases and J 3 bases, leaving 19 bases between the germline ends. CDR3 length equals 16 residues. The CDR3 nucleotides read TGTGCCAGCAGCCTCCTTGATTGGGGGAGCCACACTGAAGCTTTCTTT. Its protein is CASSLLDWGSHTEAFF.

The sample holds many counts of this clonotype. V usage is TRBV20-1 and J usage is TRBJ2-7, with D possibly matching TRBD2 (7 bases). CDR1 is DFQATT and CDR2 is SNEGSKA in the germline V gene (reference sequence). V was cut by 3 bases and J by 4 bases, with 19 bases left in between. The CDR3 is 15 residues long. CDR3 amino acids: CSARSRGRASYEQYF. In DNA, the CDR3 is TGCAGTGCTAGGAGTAGGGGGAGGGCCTCGTACGAGCAGTACTTC.

Ten or more counts support this clonotype. The J gene is TRBJ2-3, the V gene TRBV28; D unresolved. The length of the CDR3 is 13 residues. V lost 1 base and J lost 5, with 7 bases in between. Germline V gene sequence: CDR1 MDHEN, CDR2 SYDVKM. In DNA form, the CDR3 reads TGTGCCAGCAGTTTATTTCCCTTAGATACGCAGTATTTT. Translated: CASSLFPLDTQYF. Using reference TRBV28 and TRBJ2-3 for the parts outside the CDR3, the full variable domain is DVKVTQSSRYLVKRTGEKVFLECVQDMDHENMFWYRQDPGLGLRLIYFSYDVKMKEKGDIPEGYSVSREKKERFSLILESASTNQTSMYLCASSLFPLDTQYFGPGTRLTVL.

This clonotype has a count of ten or more. The rearrangement links TRBV7-6 to TRBJ2-5; perhaps TRBD1 as D (6 bases). Germline CDR1 SGHVS, CDR2 FNYEAQ. CDR3 length: 14 residues. V lost 6 bases and J lost 0, with 11 bases in between. The CDR3: CASRPRQDQETQYF. CDR3 DNA sequence: TGTGCCAGCAGACCGAGACAGGACCAAGAGACCCAGTACTTC. The variable domain in full, with the rest retrieved from reference TRBV7-6 and TRBJ2-5, is GAGVSQSPRYKVTKRGQDVALRCDPISGHVSLYWYRQALGQGPEFLTYFNYEAQQDKSGLPNDRFSAERPEGSISTLTIQRTEQRDSAMYRCASRPRQDQETQYFGPGTRLLVL.

The CDR3 loop reads CASRLQGAIIQYF. For the CDR3, the DNA is TGTGCCAGCAGACTACAGGGGGCTATCATTCAGTACTTC. This chain joins TRBV6-2 or TRBV6-3 and TRBJ2-4; 9 bases match TRBD1. Trimming removed 6 bases from V and 9 bases from J; junction bases left unmatched: 6. The CDR3 sequence is 13 residues long. From germline, CDR1 is MNHEY and CDR2 SVGEGT.

Notes on this clonotype: One base away lies a much larger clone, so this may be a sequencing read error. The chain couples TRBV27 to TRBJ1-5; D uncertain. CDR3 length: 13 residues. Germline CDR1 reads MNHEY; CDR2 reads SMNVEV (reference sequence). The CDR3 DNA reads TGTGCCAGCAGTTCTATGGGAGATCAGCCCCAGAATTTT. The encoded protein is CASSSMGDQPQNF.

Many counts were recorded for this clonotype. The V and J genes are TRBV4-1 and TRBJ2-7, with D possibly being TRBD1 or TRBD2 (6 bases each). The CDR3 covers 17 residues. Germline assignment: CDR1 MGHRA and CDR2 YSYEKL. V was pared by 1 base and J by 3 bases, with 19 bases between. In DNA form, the CDR3 reads TGCGCCAGCAGCCAAGGGCCCCCCGGGGGCGTTTTCTACGAGCAGTACTTC. Translating gives CASSQGPPGGVFYEQYF.

As regards this clonotype: A clone one base away is much larger, so this may be a read error. The chain joins TRBV27 to TRBJ2-2, with TRBD2 matching over 7 bases. The CDR3 length is 16 residues. Per the germline V gene, CDR1 is MNHEY and CDR2 is SMNVEV (reference sequence). CDR3 coding DNA: TGTGCCAGCAGTTTAAATGGGGGGGATGACACCGGGGAGCCGTTTTTT. Translated, it gives CASSLNGGDDTGEPFF.